A single T cell receptor beta chain is shown here with its context. The read ends 3 residues early relative to the CDR3; the germline J gene fills the gap. Prevalent HPV16 infections were excluded; only incident single HPV16 infections included. The data derive from a study of T cells in women clearing cervical HPV infection. immunoSEQ multiplex PCR used an average of roughly 1,300 ng genomic DNA. Only in-frame clones appear in the TCRdb table, and some are missing; sequencing was by immunoSEQ multiplex PCR. With over 10,000 clones in the sample, the ten largest clones hold 20% to 25%. V lost 4 bases, J lost 0 bases, and 15 bases lay in between. Germline CDR1 and CDR2: SQVTM and ANQGSEA. This CDR3 region has 15 residues.

Sequenced: blood buffy coat. The rearrangement uses TRBV29-1 and TRBJ1-2; D unclear. This clonotype originated in a woman aged 18 to 75 with a cervical HPV16 infection that either progressed to CIN3+ or cleared (not recorded which). The CDR3 here is CSVVAPAEANYGYTF. The part of the CDR3 DNA that was read is TGCAGCGTTGTAGCGCCGGCCGAAGCTAACTATGGC.